This is a list of T cell receptor beta chains from one sample in a study of T cell changes during pregnancy in multiple sclerosis. Data came from immunoSEQ multiplex PCR; TCRdb stores just in-frame clones and leaves some out. The sample lists under 70,000 clones, roughly 89% occurring once. Sequenced material: peripheral blood, taken after pregnancy. The receptors come from a female donor in good health, enrolled as a control in a pregnancy study. CDR3s include the opening cysteine and the closing phenylalanine or tryptophan. The D gene is left open where the match is weak. Some rows have no size entry. The others give once, few or many, or a class for an expanded clone.

DNA: TGTGCCAGCCGACCGGGACAGAGCTCCTACGAGCAGTACTTC; CDR3: CASRPGQSSYEQYF; size: -; D: TRBD1; J: TRBJ2-7; length: 14; V: TRBV27
DNA: TGTGCCAGCAGCCCCGGGCGTCCGGGGTACACAGATACGCAGTATTTT; CDR3: CASSPGRPGYTDTQYF; size: -; D: -; J: TRBJ2-3; length: 16; V: TRBV9
DNA: TGTGCCTGGAGCTCTGTGGCAGGGGAGCTGTTTTTT; CDR3: CAWSSVAGELFF; size: -; D: -; J: TRBJ2-2; length: 12; V: TRBV30
DNA: TGCGCCAGCAGTGATAACAGGGGGACTAATGAAAAACTGTTTTTT; CDR3: CASSDNRGTNEKLFF; size: -; D: TRBD1; J: TRBJ1-4; length: 15; V: TRBV10-2
DNA: TGTGCCAGTAGTATCCCCGGGAAGTCTGGAAACACCATATATTTT; CDR3: CASSIPGKSGNTIYF; size: -; D: -; J: TRBJ1-3; length: 15; V: TRBV19
DNA: TGTGCCAGCAGGGCGCGACTAGCGGGGGCCTACGAGCAGTACTTC; CDR3: CASRARLAGAYEQYF; size: -; D: TRBD2; J: TRBJ2-7; length: 15; V: TRBV2
DNA: TGTGCCAGCAGCGGCCGGGACAGGGAAGGCTACACCTTC; CDR3: CASSGRDREGYTF; size: -; D: TRBD1; J: TRBJ1-2; length: 13; V: TRBV7-2
DNA: TGCGCCAGCAGCCAACCAACTAGCGGGGGATCCTACGAGCAGTACTTC; CDR3: CASSQPTSGGSYEQYF; size: -; D: TRBD2; J: TRBJ2-7; length: 16; V: TRBV4-1
DNA: TGTGCCAGCGCTATAAGCCTCACAGATACGCAGTATTTT; CDR3: CASAISLTDTQYF; size: -; D: -; J: TRBJ2-3; length: 13; V: TRBV27
DNA: TGTGCCAGCAGCCCCAGCGGGGGGAGGTCAGATACGCAGTATTTT; CDR3: CASSPSGGRSDTQYF; size: -; D: TRBD2; J: TRBJ2-3; length: 15; V: TRBV5-4
DNA: TGTGCCAGCAGCTTATTACCCGAAGCGGGCACTGAAGCTTTCTTT; CDR3: CASSLLPEAGTEAFF; size: -; D: -; J: TRBJ1-1; length: 15; V: TRBV7-2
DNA: TGTGCCAGCAGGCGGGACCACCCGCAGGGTACAAACACTGAAGCTTTCTTT; CDR3: CASRRDHPQGTNTEAFF; size: -; D: -; J: TRBJ1-1; length: 17; V: TRBV28
DNA: TGCAGCCCACGGTTAGCGGGGGGCCCTGCGGAGACCCAGTACTTC; CDR3: CSPRLAGGPAETQYF; size: -; D: TRBD2; J: TRBJ2-5; length: 15; V: TRBV29-1
DNA: TGTGCCTGGAGCCACTGGCGGGGGACCTCAGATACGCAGTATTTT; CDR3: CAWSHWRGTSDTQYF; size: -; D: TRBD2; J: TRBJ2-3; length: 15; V: TRBV30
DNA: TGTGCCAGCAGCCCCAGAACAGGGGAAGCTTTCTTT; CDR3: CASSPRTGEAFF; size: -; D: -; J: TRBJ1-1; length: 12; V: TRBV7-6
DNA: TGTGCCAGCAGTACTCGGACAGGTTTCTCCTACGAGCAGTACTTC; CDR3: CASSTRTGFSYEQYF; size: -; D: TRBD1; J: TRBJ2-7; length: 15; V: TRBV27
DNA: TGTGCCAGCAGTTCCCAGGGTGGAGATACGCAGTATTTT; CDR3: CASSSQGGDTQYF; size: -; D: -; J: TRBJ2-3; length: 13; V: TRBV7-2
DNA: TGTGCCAGCAGTGACTCGTCGTCGAGCTCCTACAATGAGCAGTTCTTC; CDR3: CASSDSSSSSYNEQFF; size: once; D: -; J: TRBJ2-1; length: 16; V: TRBV6-4
DNA: TGTGCCAGCAGTTACTCGAATTCCGGGGTCGACGAGCAGTACTTC; CDR3: CASSYSNSGVDEQYF; size: -; D: -; J: TRBJ2-7; length: 15; V: TRBV6-6
DNA: TGTGCCAGCAGTGTGGGCAGGGCGAACACCGGGGAGCTGTTTTTT; CDR3: CASSVGRANTGELFF; size: -; D: -; J: TRBJ2-2; length: 15; V: TRBV6-1
DNA: TGTGCCAGCAGCTTGAAGGCGGGGGAAGAGACCCAGTACTTC; CDR3: CASSLKAGEETQYF; size: -; D: TRBD2; J: TRBJ2-5; length: 14; V: TRBV7-2
DNA: TGCGCCAGCAGCCCCGGGGTAGCGGGGGGGCCCAGGCTGGAGACCCAGTACTTC; CDR3: CASSPGVAGGPRLETQYF; size: -; D: TRBD2; J: TRBJ2-5; length: 18; V: TRBV5-1
DNA: TGTGCCAGCAGCACTACCAGGACTAAGTTCACAGATACGCAGTATTTT; CDR3: CASSTTRTKFTDTQYF; size: -; D: -; J: TRBJ2-3; length: 16; V: TRBV4-2